Following are 5 T cell receptor beta chains from one sample sequenced in a study of CD8 T cells in Susac syndrome. RNA was extracted with the RNeasy kit, and a quantity of roughly 0.5 to 1 ug was reverse transcribed using random hexamers. TCRdb ran MiXCR on the immunoSEQ multiplex PCR reads and lists one entry per CDR3 protein. The table records some 94,000 distinct CDR3 sequences, just under 95% of them present only once. The sequenced material came from CD4+ T cells from PBMCs. The receptors originated from a human donor with Susac syndrome.

The chain employs TRBV4-3 and TRBJ2-3, with 8 nucleotides matching TRBD1. The CDR3 contains 19 residues. The V gene's germline CDR1 is LGHNA and CDR2 YSLEER. Trimming cost V 1 base and J 4 bases; bases outside gene matches: 16. Here the CDR3 reads CASSQARLSRTGFPDTQYF. DNA for the CDR3: TGCGCCAGCAGCCAAGCACGGTTAAGTAGGACAGGGTTCCCAGATACGCAGTATTTT.

The J gene is TRBJ1-2, the V gene TRBV20-1; unclear D gene. V was pared by 1 base and J by 5 bases, with 20 bases between. Per the germline V gene, CDR1 is DFQATT and CDR2 is SNEGSKA (reference sequence). The CDR3 spans 16 residues. CDR3 residues: CSARAALLTLSYGYTF. The CDR3 bases are TGCAGTGCTAGAGCGGCACTCCTTACTCTAAGTTATGGCTACACCTTC.

On this clonotype itself: The junction departs from the called germline gene at one end, perhaps through a read error. The chain has TRBV29-1 and TRBJ2-1; no clear D gene. The CDR3 length is 11 residues. The germline V gene encodes CDR1 SQVTM and CDR2 ANQGSEA. The CDR3 spells CNVEIYNEQFF. The CDR3 DNA reads TGCAACGTTGAGATTTACAATGAGCAGTTCTTC.

This sequence joins TRBV30 and TRBJ1-5; 9 bases match TRBD1. Unmatched junction bases numbered 3, after V lost 0 bases and J lost 15 bases. This CDR3 has 11 amino acids. Per germline, CDR1 GTSNPN and CDR2 SVGIG (reference sequence). The CDR3 reads CAWSVGTGRHF. The CDR3 DNA reads TGTGCCTGGAGTGTAGGGACAGGGAGGCATTTT.

J is TRBJ1-1 and V is TRBV14, with D tentatively TRBD1 (5 bases). Deletions cut 5 bases from V and 10 bases from J, with 14 bases between. There are 12 residues in the CDR3. Germline V gene sequence: CDR1 SGHDN, CDR2 FVKESK. The CDR3 DNA sequence: TGTGCCAGCAGCTACCCCGGGGCCGGAGCTTTCTTT. It codes for CASSYPGAGAFF.